A single sample is the source of the 23 T cell receptor beta chains below, sequenced in a study of blood T cells in healthy people across ages. A J-beta primer mix and a sample-barcoded 5' primer were used in a second PCR of about 7 to 12 cycles. One entry per CDR3 protein, called by TCRdb with MiXCR from the 5' RACE reads. The sample records about 1,800,000 distinct CDR3 sequences, 28% being singletons. Sequencing was carried out using blood. Receptors were obtained from a woman under 40 in good health.

This clonotype was found many times. This chain uses TRBV29-1 with TRBJ1-1, with D maybe TRBD1 (5 bases). Trimming removed 7 bases at V and 5 bases at J, with 11 bases between. The germline V gene has CDR1 SQVTM and CDR2 ANQGSEA. The CDR3 runs to 11 residues. The CDR3 region has the DNA TGCAGCGGGCAGGGCGGGACTGAAGCTTTCTTT. Translation: CSGQGGTEAFF.

The V gene is TRBV29-1, the J gene TRBJ2-1; D is possibly TRBD1 (5 bases). Trimming cost V 4 bases and J 4 bases, with 8 bases left between them. Germline assignment: CDR1 SQVTM and CDR2 ANQGSEA. This CDR3 has 12 amino acids. The CDR3 sequence is CSVGREYNEQFF. As DNA, the CDR3 is TGCAGCGTTGGCAGGGAATACAATGAGCAGTTCTTC.

The gene calls are TRBV10-2 and TRBJ1-1, with 7 bases that match TRBD1. The CDR3 has 14 amino acids. The V gene end was trimmed by 6 bases and the J gene end by 9 bases; junction bases not matched to a gene: 13. Germline V gives CDR1 WSHSY, CDR2 SAAADI. The CDR3 DNA reads TGCGCCAGCAGCCCCCCGGACAGGTGGCTGAAAGCTTTCTTT. Encoded protein: CASSPPDRWLKAFF.

The gene calls are TRBV5-1 and TRBJ2-5; 13 bases align to TRBD2. V dropped 4 bases and J dropped 9; count of bases not matched to a gene: 9. From germline, CDR1 is SGHRS and CDR2 YFSETQ. The CDR3 runs 15 residues. CDR3 in amino acids: CASSPGLAGVGAQYF. In nucleotides, the CDR3 is TGCGCCAGCAGCCCCGGACTAGCGGGGGTTGGGGCCCAGTACTTC. Full variable domain (remainder filled in from reference TRBV5-1 and TRBJ2-5): KAGVTQTPRYLIKTRGQQVTLSCSPISGHRSVSWYQQTPGQGLQFLFEYFSETQRNKGNFPGRFSGRQFSNSRSEMNVSTLELGDSALYLCASSPGLAGVGAQYFGPGTRLLVL.

This chain connects TRBV7-2 to TRBJ2-1; 12 positions agree with TRBD2. This CDR3 region has 15 residues. Germline loops: CDR1 SGHTA, CDR2 FQGNSA. The junction had 7 bases not matched to a gene; V was cut back by 3 bases and J by 10 bases. CDR3 DNA sequence: TGTGCCAGCAGCTTTCGGACTAGCGGGGTTCAAGAGCAGTTCTTC. This codes for CASSFRTSGVQEQFF.

Many counts were recorded for this clonotype. The gene calls are TRBV20-1 and TRBJ2-1; D is unclear. Trimming took 0 bases from V and 5 from J, leaving 11 bases between them. Germline V gene lookup returns CDR1 DFQATT and CDR2 SNEGSKA (reference sequence). The length of the CDR3 is 14 residues. CDR3 protein: CSARDARDNNEQFF. CDR3 sequence (DNA): TGCAGTGCTAGAGATGCCAGAGACAACAATGAGCAGTTCTTC.

The gene calls are TRBV30 and TRBJ1-1; D perhaps matches TRBD1 (6 bases). V shed 5 bases and J shed 5 bases, with 15 bases lying between them. The CDR3 consists of 13 residues. Per germline, CDR1 GTSNPN and CDR2 SVGIG (reference sequence). DNA of the CDR3: TGTGCCTGGGGGGGGCAGGTTGGGACTGAAGCTTTCTTT. This codes for CAWGGQVGTEAFF.

The chain employs TRBV7-9 and TRBJ2-1; 13 bases are a match to TRBD2. This CDR3 spans 16 amino acids. Germline loops: CDR1 SEHNR, CDR2 FQNEAQ (reference sequence). Losses at the gene ends were 3 bases for V and 7 bases for J; bases not matched to a gene: 6. The chain's CDR3 is CASSFGLAGDRNEQFF. DNA for the CDR3: TGTGCCAGCAGCTTTGGACTAGCGGGAGACCGAAATGAGCAGTTCTTC.

This clonotype was counted between two and nine times. The chain combines TRBV9 with TRBJ2-4; tentative D call: TRBD1 (6 bases). Germline CDR1 and CDR2: SGDLS and YYNGEE. CDR3 length equals 16 residues. Between the trimmed V and J ends, which lost 4 bases and 0 bases, there was a span of 14 bases. The DNA for the CDR3 is TGTGCCAGCAGCCGTGGGGACACCGAAGCCAAAAACATTCAGTACTTC. As protein: CASSRGDTEAKNIQYF.

J is TRBJ2-2 and V is TRBV20-1; 15 nucleotides line up with TRBD2. Trimming took 1 base from V and 7 from J; bases not matched to a gene: 10. The CDR3 contains 18 residues. Germline V CDR1 and CDR2: DFQATT, SNEGSKA (reference sequence). In DNA form, the CDR3 reads TGCAGTGCTAGAGGAGGACTAGCGGGGGGGCTTGGGATCGGGGAGCTGTTTTTT. The encoded protein is CSARGGLAGGLGIGELFF.

On this clonotype: A read error is possible here, since a much larger clone lies one base away. V and J are TRBV29-1 and TRBJ2-1, with unresolved D. The V end was cut by 4 bases, the J end by 10 bases, with 8 bases between. The germline CDR1 and CDR2 sequences are SQVTM and ANQGSEA. This CDR3 has 10 amino acids. CDR3 coding DNA: TGCAGCGTTGTCAGGACCGAGCAGTTCTTC. It specifies CSVVRTEQFF.

This sequence joins TRBV12-3 or TRBV12-4 and TRBJ2-1, with D possibly being TRBD2 (5 bases). Trimming pared 5 bases from V and 6 bases from J, leaving 17 bases between. CDR3 length: 15 amino acids. CDR3 DNA sequence: TGTGCCAGCAGTCCTGACTATCCCGCTAGCAATGAGCAGTTCTTC. This translates into CASSPDYPASNEQFF.

This clonotype was seen more than once but under ten times. This chain joins TRBV20-1 and TRBJ2-1; D remains unclear. Germline V lookup: CDR1 DFQATT, CDR2 SNEGSKA (reference sequence). Trimming took off 8 bases at V and 2 bases at J, with 7 bases between the two ends. The CDR3 has 11 residues. The CDR3 spells CSYDPYNEQFF. The CDR3 nucleotides are TGCAGTTATGACCCCTACAATGAGCAGTTCTTC.

The V and J genes are TRBV5-1 and TRBJ2-7, with unresolved D. The J call is doubtful: the DNA matches TRBJ2-5 better. This CDR3 is 15 amino acids long. Germline V gene sequence: CDR1 SGHRS, CDR2 YFSETQ. The DNA for the CDR3 is TGCGCCAGCAGCTTGGACTCCGGGTTGGGCCAGACCCAGTACTTC. It codes for CASSLDSGLGQTQYF.

The rearrangement joins TRBV7-2 to TRBJ2-2; 9 bases match TRBD2. Germline loops: CDR1 SGHTA, CDR2 FQGNSA. The CDR3 runs to 17 residues. With V trimmed by 2 bases and J by 4 bases, 8 bases remained unmatched. The CDR3 loop is CASSLSGGRGVTGELFF. The CDR3 bases are TGTGCCAGCAGCTTAAGCGGGGGGCGGGGAGTCACCGGGGAGCTGTTTTTT.

This clonotype was seen many times. DNA for the CDR3: TGTGCCAGTAGGCGTCAGGGGGCAAATGATGAGCAGTTCTTC. It yields the protein CASRRQGANDEQFF. The chain links TRBV6-6 to TRBJ2-1; 8 bases match TRBD1. V was clipped by 9 bases and J by 8 bases; unmatched bases: 12. The CDR3 is 14 residues long. Germline CDR1 reads MNHNY; CDR2 reads SVGAGI (reference sequence).

This clonotype was counted only a few times. This chain uses TRBV5-1 with TRBJ1-6; weak D call: TRBD1 (6 bases). This CDR3 has 15 residues. Germline lookup yields CDR1 SGHRS and CDR2 YFSETQ. The V and J ends lost 0 bases and 9 bases respectively, with 13 bases between them. CDR3 sequence (DNA): TGCGCCAGCAGCTTGGACGCAGGGGTCGGTTCACCCCTCCACTTT. Translating it yields CASSLDAGVGSPLHF.

With regard to this clonotype: A much more abundant neighbour one base away suggests this may be a read error. The chain is built from TRBV5-1 and TRBJ2-5, with D possibly being TRBD1 (7 bases). With the DNA end fitting TRBJ2-7 better, the J assignment may be wrong. Looked up from germline, CDR1 is SGHRS and CDR2 is YFSETQ. The CDR3 is made up of 15 amino acids. The CDR3 nucleotides are TGCGCCAGCAGCTCCGGGGGACAGAGCCCCTACGAGCAGTACTTC. Translating it yields CASSSGGQSPYEQYF.

J is TRBJ2-7 and V is TRBV11-2; 13 positions match TRBD2. The ends lost 7 bases at V and 0 bases at J; junction bases unmatched: 9. The length of the CDR3 is 17 residues. The germline V gene has CDR1 SGHAT and CDR2 FQNNGV. The CDR3 sequence is CASIKGTSGAHSYEQYF. The CDR3, as DNA: TGTGCCAGCATTAAAGGGACTAGCGGGGCACACTCCTACGAGCAGTACTTC. Full variable domain (missing parts from reference TRBV11-2 and TRBJ2-7): EAGVAQSPRYKIIEKRQSVAFWCNPISGHATLYWYQQILGQGPKLLIQFQNNGVVDDSQLPKDRFSAERLKGVDSTLKIQPAKLEDSAVYLCASIKGTSGAHSYEQYFGPGTRLTVT.

The sample holds a few counts of this clonotype. This chain links TRBV7-2 with TRBJ1-5; maybe TRBD1 (5 bases). V gave up 5 bases and J gave up 6 bases, with 23 bases separating them. CDR1 SGHTA and CDR2 FQGNSA come from the germline V gene. The CDR3 is 17 residues long. CDR3 nucleotide sequence: TGTGCCAGCAGCGCTCGAGCGCAGGGTTTGACGGGTCAGCCCCAGCATTTT. Its translation: CASSARAQGLTGQPQHF.

This clonotype has only a few counts. V gene TRBV14 combines with J gene TRBJ2-3; D is possibly TRBD1 or TRBD2 (5 bases each). The V gene's germline CDR1 is SGHDN and CDR2 FVKESK. This CDR3 comprises 14 residues. V lost 0 bases and J 6 bases, leaving 10 bases between the germline ends. The CDR3 nucleotides are TGTGCCAGCAGCCAAGATTGGGGCGGGGATACGCAGTATTTT. Translation gives CASSQDWGGDTQYF.

The V gene is TRBV12-3 or TRBV12-4, the J gene TRBJ1-2; the match to TRBD1 covers 7 bases. The CDR3 has 15 amino acids. The junction had 7 bases not matched to a gene; V was cut back by 2 bases and J by 4 bases. For the CDR3, the DNA is TGTGCCAGCAGTTTAAAGTGGGACAGCATCTATGGCTACACCTTC. This codes for CASSLKWDSIYGYTF.

This clonotype has more than one count but fewer than ten. At one end the junction does not follow the germline gene, possibly because of a read error. V is TRBV6-5 and J is TRBJ2-1; 11 nucleotides agree with TRBD2. The germline CDR1 and CDR2 sequences are MNHEY and SVGAGI. The CDR3 totals 16 residues. CDR3: CASSRGTSGRYNGQFF. CDR3 nucleotides: TGTGCCAGCAGCAGGGGGACTAGCGGAAGGTACAATGGGCAGTTCTTC.